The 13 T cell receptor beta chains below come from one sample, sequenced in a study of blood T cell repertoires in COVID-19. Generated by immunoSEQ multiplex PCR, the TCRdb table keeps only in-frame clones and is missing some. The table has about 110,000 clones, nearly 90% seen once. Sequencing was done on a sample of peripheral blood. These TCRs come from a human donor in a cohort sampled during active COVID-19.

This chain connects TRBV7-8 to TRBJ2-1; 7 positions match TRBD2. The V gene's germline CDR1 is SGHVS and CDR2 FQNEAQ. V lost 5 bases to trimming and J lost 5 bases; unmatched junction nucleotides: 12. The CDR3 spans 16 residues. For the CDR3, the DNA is TGTGCCAGCAGCGCGAGCGGGGCCTCCAACAACAATGAGCAGTTCTTC. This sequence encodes CASSASGASNNNEQFF.

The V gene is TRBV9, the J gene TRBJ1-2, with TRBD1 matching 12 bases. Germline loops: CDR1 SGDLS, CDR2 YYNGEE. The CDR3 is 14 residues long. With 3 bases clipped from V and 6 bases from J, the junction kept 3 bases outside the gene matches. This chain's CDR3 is CASSAGTGGHGYTF. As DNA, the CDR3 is TGTGCCAGCAGCGCCGGGACAGGGGGCCATGGCTACACCTTC.

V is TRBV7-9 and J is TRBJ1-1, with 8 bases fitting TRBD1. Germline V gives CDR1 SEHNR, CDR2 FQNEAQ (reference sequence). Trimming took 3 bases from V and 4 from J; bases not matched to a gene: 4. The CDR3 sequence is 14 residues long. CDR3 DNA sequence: TGTGCCAGCAGCTTTCCGACAGGGGCCACTGAAGCTTTCTTT. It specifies CASSFPTGATEAFF.

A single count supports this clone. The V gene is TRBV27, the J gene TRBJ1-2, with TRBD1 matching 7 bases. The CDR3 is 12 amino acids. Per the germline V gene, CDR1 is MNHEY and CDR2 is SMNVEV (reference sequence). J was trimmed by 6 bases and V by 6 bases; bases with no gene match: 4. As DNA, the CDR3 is TGTGCCAGCAGAAACAGGGGCCATGGCTACACCTTC. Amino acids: CASRNRGHGYTF.

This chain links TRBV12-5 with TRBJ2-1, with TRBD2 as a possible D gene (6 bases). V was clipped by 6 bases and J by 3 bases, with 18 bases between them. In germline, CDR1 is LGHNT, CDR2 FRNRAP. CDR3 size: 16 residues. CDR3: CASGGRERPNYNEQFF. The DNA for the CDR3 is TGTGCTAGTGGGGGACGGGAGAGACCGAACTACAATGAGCAGTTCTTC.

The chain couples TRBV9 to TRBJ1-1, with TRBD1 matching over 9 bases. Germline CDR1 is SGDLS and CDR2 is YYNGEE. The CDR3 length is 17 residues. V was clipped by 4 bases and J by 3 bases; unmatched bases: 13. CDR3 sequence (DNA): TGTGCCAGCAGCCCCAGACCCGGGACAGGGCGGGACACTGAAGCTTTCTTT. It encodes CASSPRPGTGRDTEAFF.

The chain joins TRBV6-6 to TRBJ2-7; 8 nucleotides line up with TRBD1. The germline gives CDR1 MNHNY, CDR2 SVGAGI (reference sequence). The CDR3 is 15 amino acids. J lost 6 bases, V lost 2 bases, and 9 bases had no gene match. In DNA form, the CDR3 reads TGTGCCAGCAGTTACGCGCCTCAGGGGGCTGCCGAGCAGTACTTC. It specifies CASSYAPQGAAEQYF.

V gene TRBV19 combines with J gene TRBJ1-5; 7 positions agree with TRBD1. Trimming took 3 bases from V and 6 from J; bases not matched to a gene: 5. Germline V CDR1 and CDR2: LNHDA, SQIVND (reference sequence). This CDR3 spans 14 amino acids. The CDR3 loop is CASSMIGGTQPQHF. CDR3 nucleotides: TGTGCCAGTAGTATGATAGGGGGCACTCAGCCCCAGCATTTT.

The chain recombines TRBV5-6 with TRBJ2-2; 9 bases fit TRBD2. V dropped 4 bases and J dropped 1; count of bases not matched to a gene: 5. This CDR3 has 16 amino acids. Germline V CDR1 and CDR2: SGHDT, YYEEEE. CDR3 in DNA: TGTGCCAGCAGCGGGGCGGGAGGGGTGAACACCGGGGAGCTGTTTTTT. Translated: CASSGAGGVNTGELFF.

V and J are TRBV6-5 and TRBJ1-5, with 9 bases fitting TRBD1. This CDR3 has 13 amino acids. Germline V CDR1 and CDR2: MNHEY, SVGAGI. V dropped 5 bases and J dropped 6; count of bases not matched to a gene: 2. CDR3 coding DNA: TGTGCCAGCAGTCGGACAGGGGTTCAGCCCCAGCATTTT. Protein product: CASSRTGVQPQHF.

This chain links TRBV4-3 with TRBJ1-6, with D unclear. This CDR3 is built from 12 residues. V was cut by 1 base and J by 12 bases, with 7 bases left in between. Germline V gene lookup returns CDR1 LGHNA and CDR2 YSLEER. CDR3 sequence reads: CASSQGRGPLHF. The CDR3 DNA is TGCGCCAGCAGCCAAGGCCGGGGACCCCTCCACTTT.

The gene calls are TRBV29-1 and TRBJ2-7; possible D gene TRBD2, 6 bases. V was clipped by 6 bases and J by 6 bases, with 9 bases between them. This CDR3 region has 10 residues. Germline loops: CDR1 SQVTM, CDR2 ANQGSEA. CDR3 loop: CSVVRGEQYF. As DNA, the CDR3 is TGCAGCGTAGTGCGGGGCGAGCAGTACTTC.

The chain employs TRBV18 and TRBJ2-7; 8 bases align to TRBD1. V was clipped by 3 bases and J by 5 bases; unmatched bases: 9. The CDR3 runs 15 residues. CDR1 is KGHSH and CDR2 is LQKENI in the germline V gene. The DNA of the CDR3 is TGTGCCAGCTCACCTGACAGGGGCTTAAGCAACGAGCAGTACTTC. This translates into CASSPDRGLSNEQYF.